What follows are 4 T cell receptor beta chains derived from one specimen sequenced in a study of technical replicates of blood from a few donors. Libraries were prepared by immunoSEQ multiplex PCR; TCRdb keeps only in-frame clonotypes and omits some of them. This table holds approximately 94,000 clones, 90% to 96% found once. The sequenced sample was T cells isolated from PBMCs. Receptors originate from a human donor in good health.

This chain connects TRBV5-1 to TRBJ2-5, with D perhaps TRBD2 (6 bases). Germline-derived CDR1 and CDR2 are SGHRS and YFSETQ. The CDR3 has 15 residues. The germline V and J ends were trimmed by 1 base and 3 bases, with 13 bases remaining between them. CDR3 DNA: TGCGCCAGCAGCTTGTTAACAGGAGGGGAAGAGACCCAGTACTTC. Translating gives CASSLLTGGEETQYF. Full variable domain (outside the CDR3, taken from reference TRBV5-1 and TRBJ2-5): KAGVTQTPRYLIKTRGQQVTLSCSPISGHRSVSWYQQTPGQGLQFLFEYFSETQRNKGNFPGRFSGRQFSNSRSEMNVSTLELGDSALYLCASSLLTGGEETQYFGPGTRLLVL.

The rearrangement uses TRBV28 and TRBJ2-2; D unclear. The CDR3 is 12 residues long. The V and J ends lost 9 bases and 0 bases respectively, with 5 bases between them. Looked up from germline, CDR1 is MDHEN and CDR2 is SYDVKM. CDR3 region: CARQPNTGELFF. CDR3 bases: TGTGCCAGACAGCCGAACACCGGGGAGCTGTTTTTT.

V usage is TRBV5-4 and J usage is TRBJ1-2; D might be TRBD1 (6 bases). The germline CDR1 and CDR2 sequences are SGHNT and YYREEE (reference sequence). The CDR3 has 15 amino acids. V gave up 0 bases and J gave up 8 bases, with 17 bases separating them. The CDR3 coding sequence is TGTGCCAGCAGCTTGGGGCAGGGGATACAAGGCGGCTACACCTTC. Residues: CASSLGQGIQGGYTF.

The rearrangement uses TRBV20-1 and TRBJ2-2; D is ambiguous. CDR1 and CDR2 (germline): DFQATT, SNEGSKA (reference sequence). Trimming stripped 0 bases from V and 8 bases from J, with 4 bases between. The CDR3 is 11 residues long. The CDR3 coding sequence is TGCAGTGCTAGAGATCAAGGGGAGCTGTTTTTT. Amino acid sequence: CSARDQGELFF.